Below, 28 T cell receptor beta chains from the same sample are listed, as sequenced in a study of beta chain features in type 1 diabetes. Since all of the isolated RNA was reverse transcribed, expressed TCRB transcripts were what got sequenced. TCRdb's table, derived via immunoSEQ multiplex PCR, lists solely in-frame clones and lacks some. The sample consists of 80,000 to 90,000 clones, around a third of them appearing once. The sequencing sample was made of stem cell memory CD4+ T cells from blood. The receptor source for this set is a woman younger than 35 in good health.

The chain combines TRBV5-1 with TRBJ1-2; the D gene is possibly TRBD1 (5 bases). Germline loops: CDR1 SGHRS, CDR2 YFSETQ. CDR3 length: 15 amino acids. Trimming removed 0 bases at V and 4 bases at J, with 13 bases between. The CDR3, as DNA: TGCGCCAGCAGCTTGGGGTCGGTGACAGTCTATGGCTACACCTTC. This codes for CASSLGSVTVYGYTF.

V gene TRBV9 combines with J gene TRBJ1-5; D is undetermined. This CDR3 spans 13 amino acids. The germline V and J ends were trimmed by 0 bases and 5 bases, with 6 bases remaining between them. CDR1 is SGDLS, CDR2 YYNGEE, per germline. The CDR3 DNA sequence: TGTGCCAGCAGCGTAGGGAGGGATCAGCCCCAGCATTTT. Translating it yields CASSVGRDQPQHF.

This clone was counted once. The chain has TRBV2 and TRBJ2-2; 10 bases match TRBD2. Germline CDR1 reads SNHLY; CDR2 reads FYNNEI. The trim removed 6 bases at V and 5 bases at J, leaving 9 bases unmatched. This CDR3 contains 16 residues. CDR3 in amino acids: CASRPPGLALTGELFF. CDR3 bases: TGTGCCAGCAGACCTCCGGGACTAGCGCTTACCGGGGAGCTGTTTTTT. The variable domain in full, completed from reference TRBV2 and TRBJ2-2, reads EPEVTQTPSHQVTQMGQEVILRCVPISNHLYFYWYRQILGQKVEFLVSFYNNEISEKSEIFDDQFSVERPDGSNFTLKIRSTKLEDSAMYFCASRPPGLALTGELFFGEGSRLTVL.

This clone showed up just a few times. The chain has TRBV5-4 and TRBJ2-7, with TRBD2 matching 8 bases. Germline CDR1 SGHNT, CDR2 YYREEE (reference sequence). The CDR3 covers 14 residues. V lost 2 bases and J lost 2; bases outside the gene matches: 3. For the CDR3, the DNA is TGTGCCAGCAGCTTACAAGCGGGGGCCTACGAGCAGTACTTC. It is translated as CASSLQAGAYEQYF.

The chain's CDR3 is CASSTGSGAYEQYF. Here the CDR3 DNA reads TGTGCCAGCAGTACCGGGAGCGGGGCCTACGAGCAGTACTTC. The V and J genes are TRBV7-2 and TRBJ2-7; 7 nucleotides agree with TRBD2. The germline CDR1 and CDR2 sequences are SGHTA and FQGNSA. V trimming: 6 bases; J trimming: 2 bases; junction bases outside the gene matches: 7. This CDR3 has 14 residues.

This chain joins TRBV5-4 and TRBJ2-5; maybe TRBD1 (5 bases). Deletions cut 1 base from V and 0 bases from J, with 13 bases between. Germline V gene lookup returns CDR1 SGHNT and CDR2 YYREEE (reference sequence). The CDR3 sequence is 16 residues long. The CDR3 DNA reads as TGTGCCAGCAGCTTGAGGCAGGGCCTACACCAAGAGACCCAGTACTTC. Protein: CASSLRQGLHQETQYF.

Here the CDR3 reads CASRNIPGELFF. The CDR3 region has the DNA TGTGCCAGCAGAAACATTCCCGGGGAGCTGTTTTTT. The chain is built from TRBV2 and TRBJ2-2; D gene uncertain. V lost 6 bases and J 6 bases, leaving 8 bases between the germline ends. There are 12 residues in the CDR3. The V gene's germline CDR1 is SNHLY and CDR2 FYNNEI.

This clone was seen only a few times. The chain has TRBV25-1 and TRBJ1-2; the D gene is possibly TRBD1 (5 bases). CDR3 size: 14 residues. Germline V gene lookup returns CDR1 MGHDK and CDR2 SYGVNS. V lost 0 bases to trimming and J lost 8 bases, with 13 bases between them. The CDR3, as DNA: TGTGCCAGCAGTGAATATATACAGGTCGAGGGCTACACCTTC. Translation: CASSEYIQVEGYTF.

The genes are TRBV30 and TRBJ2-7; no clear D. The CDR3 contains 14 residues. The germline V gene has CDR1 GTSNPN and CDR2 SVGIG (reference sequence). With 0 bases removed from V and 5 bases from J, the gap between germline ends came to 14 bases. In DNA form, the CDR3 reads TGTGCCTGGAGTGTTATGGCTAGAAGCCACGAGCAGTACTTC. Encoded protein: CAWSVMARSHEQYF.

V usage is TRBV19 and J usage is TRBJ2-5; D possibly corresponds to TRBD2 (5 bases). Germline-derived CDR1 and CDR2 are LNHDA and SQIVND (reference sequence). The CDR3 has 11 amino acids. V lost 11 bases and J 5 bases, leaving 12 bases between the germline ends. CDR3 sequence (DNA): TGTGCCTCCTCGGGGTGGGAGACCCAGTACTTC. This gives the protein CASSGWETQYF. Drawing the rest from reference TRBV19 and TRBJ2-5, the complete variable domain is DGGITQSPKYLFRKEGQNVTLSCEQNLNHDAMYWYRQDPGQGLRLIYYSQIVNDFQKGDIAEGYSVSREKKESFPLTVTSAQKNPTAFYLCASSGWETQYFGPGTRLLVL.

The sample holds a few counts of this clone. J is TRBJ2-4 and V is TRBV4-1; the D gene is possibly TRBD1 (6 bases). CDR1 is MGHRA, CDR2 YSYEKL, per germline. Trimming left V 2 bases short and J 6 bases short, with 23 bases between. The CDR3 length is 18 residues. CDR3 nucleotides: TGCGCCAGCAGCCAAAGTCCCGGGACATCCAATCCTTCAAACATTCAGTACTTC. This encodes CASSQSPGTSNPSNIQYF.

There are a few counts of this clone. J is TRBJ1-5 and V is TRBV19; weak D call: TRBD1 (6 bases). CDR3 size: 13 residues. V lost 6 bases and J 5 bases, leaving 11 bases between the germline ends. Germline loops: CDR1 LNHDA, CDR2 SQIVND (reference sequence). CDR3 bases: TGTGCCAGTAGGGACAGACGGGATCAGCCCCAGCATTTT. Amino acid sequence: CASRDRRDQPQHF.

This clone was recorded a few times. Relative to the germline gene, one junction end is altered; a read error may explain this. V and J are TRBV7-7 and TRBJ2-3; the match to TRBD2 covers 10 bases. This CDR3 is 15 amino acids long. CDR1 is SSHAT, CDR2 FNYEAQ, per germline (reference sequence). CDR3 DNA sequence: TGTGCTAGCAGAGTCGGGACTAGCGACGGAGATACGCAGTATTTT. It translates to CASRVGTSDGDTQYF.

The J gene is TRBJ1-3, the V gene TRBV11-2; tentative D call: TRBD1 (5 bases). The V end was cut by 4 bases, the J end by 4 bases, with 11 bases between. The CDR3 extends over 14 amino acids. CDR1 is SGHAT, CDR2 FQNNGV, per germline. This chain's CDR3 is CASSWRQRGNTIYF. The DNA for the CDR3 is TGTGCCAGCAGCTGGAGACAGAGGGGAAACACCATATATTTT.

The V call is TRBV15, the J call TRBJ2-2, with 8 bases aligning to TRBD2. The CDR3 loop spans 16 amino acids. Germline CDR1 reads LNHNV; CDR2 reads YYDKDF (reference sequence). Trimming took 0 bases from V and 5 from J; bases not matched to a gene: 5. The CDR3 DNA reads as TGTGCCACCAGCAGAGATCGGGCTAGCGGGACCGGGGAGCTGTTTTTT. Residues: CATSRDRASGTGELFF.

V usage is TRBV7-9 and J usage is TRBJ1-1; TRBD1 is a possible D gene (5 bases). Trimming cost V 5 bases and J 1 base, with 14 bases left between them. Germline V gives CDR1 SEHNR, CDR2 FQNEAQ (reference sequence). This CDR3 is 15 amino acids long. The CDR3 nucleotides are TGTGCCAGCAGCCCCTGGGGGGGACCGAACACTGAAGCTTTCTTT. Translated: CASSPWGGPNTEAFF.

This chain joins TRBV5-1 and TRBJ2-2; possible D gene TRBD2, 5 bases. V gave up 0 bases and J gave up 3 bases, with 12 bases separating them. CDR1 and CDR2 from the germline V gene are SGHRS and YFSETQ. This CDR3 contains 16 residues. The chain's CDR3 is CASSLVPGMYTGELFF. DNA of the CDR3: TGCGCCAGCAGCTTGGTTCCGGGGATGTACACCGGGGAGCTGTTTTTT.

A single count supports this clone. V is TRBV7-9 and J is TRBJ2-5; 10 bases agree with TRBD2. Germline trimming cut 4 bases from V and 5 bases from J; bases unmatched to any gene: 7. CDR3 length: 15 amino acids. Germline V gene sequence: CDR1 SEHNR, CDR2 FQNEAQ (reference sequence). The CDR3 here is CASSSERGGGETQYF. In nucleotides, the CDR3 is TGTGCCAGCAGCTCAGAGCGGGGGGGAGGTGAGACCCAGTACTTC.

The chain recombines TRBV30 with TRBJ2-1; TRBD1 matches 10 bases. Germline V CDR1 and CDR2: GTSNPN, SVGIG (reference sequence). The CDR3 has 16 amino acids. The V gene end was trimmed by 3 bases and the J gene end by 3 bases; junction bases not matched to a gene: 8. The CDR3 DNA reads TGTGCCTGGAGCGCCTATAGGACAGGGGGCTACAATGAGCAGTTCTTC. Its translation is CAWSAYRTGGYNEQFF. Full variable domain (outside the CDR3, taken from reference TRBV30 and TRBJ2-1): SQTIHQWPATLVQPVGSPLSLECTVEGTSNPNLYWYRQAAGRGLQLLFYSVGIGQISSEVPQNLSASRPQDRQFILSSKKLLLSDSGFYLCAWSAYRTGGYNEQFFGPGTRLTVL.

This clone was seen a handful of times. V usage is TRBV6-1 and J usage is TRBJ2-2; a possible D gene is TRBD1 (6 bases). Germline V gene sequence: CDR1 MNHNS, CDR2 SASEGT. CDR3 length: 14 residues. Trimming left V 6 bases short and J 0 bases short, with 8 bases between. Written as DNA, the CDR3 is TGTGCCAGCAGACAGGGAACGAACACCGGGGAGCTGTTTTTT. Its translation: CASRQGTNTGELFF.

The rearrangement links TRBV7-8 to TRBJ2-2; 11 bases are a match to TRBD1. This CDR3 has 16 residues. Germline V gives CDR1 SGHVS, CDR2 FQNEAQ. The J segment lost 4 bases and the V segment lost 5 bases, leaving 6 bases of the junction unmatched. The CDR3 region has the DNA TGTGCCAGCAGCCCCCGAGGACAGGGGGCCACCGGGGAGCTGTTTTTT. Translation gives CASSPRGQGATGELFF.

In DNA, the CDR3 is TGTGCCAGCAGCGTGACCTTGGGACTAGCGGCCTCTGGGGCCAACGTCCTGACTTTC. It codes for CASSVTLGLAASGANVLTF. V is TRBV7-9 and J is TRBJ2-6; 11 bases fit TRBD2. The V gene's germline CDR1 is SEHNR and CDR2 FQNEAQ (reference sequence). This CDR3 has 19 amino acids. V gave up 5 bases and J gave up 0 bases; unmatched junction bases: 9. Full variable domain (missing parts from reference TRBV7-9 and TRBJ2-6): DTGVSQNPRHKITKRGQNVTFRCDPISEHNRLYWYRQTLGQGPEFLTYFQNEAQLEKSRLLSDRFSAERPKGSFSTLEIQRTEQGDSAMYLCASSVTLGLAASGANVLTFGAGSRLTVL.

This clone showed up just a few times. The V and J genes are TRBV7-2 and TRBJ1-5; no clear D. Germline values: CDR1 SGHTA, CDR2 FQGNSA. V lost 4 bases and J 6 bases, leaving 7 bases between the germline ends. The CDR3 is 12 amino acids. In DNA, the CDR3 is TGTGCCAGCAGCTCGGGGAGTCAGCCCCAGCATTTT. Protein sequence: CASSSGSQPQHF.

The rearrangement joins TRBV10-3 to TRBJ2-2; D is possibly TRBD2 (5 bases). This CDR3 has 14 amino acids. The V end lost 2 bases, the J end lost 5 bases, and 9 bases lay between the germline ends. Germline V gives CDR1 ENHRY, CDR2 SYGVKD. CDR3 sequence: CAISESRDTGELFF. CDR3 DNA sequence: TGTGCCATCAGTGAGAGTCGGGATACCGGGGAGCTGTTTTTT.

In this sample, this clone turned up a few times. The chain has TRBV6-1 and TRBJ2-7, with 10 bases lining up with TRBD1. The V gene's germline CDR1 is MNHNS and CDR2 SASEGT. The CDR3 loop spans 14 amino acids. The V segment lost 6 bases and the J segment 4 bases; nucleotides outside the gene matches: 6. The CDR3 DNA follows: TGTGCCAGCAGGACCGGACAGGGGGGGTACGAGCAGTACTTC. Its protein is CASRTGQGGYEQYF.

The V gene is TRBV7-2, the J gene TRBJ1-2, with D maybe TRBD1 (6 bases). Trimming stripped 3 bases from V and 3 bases from J, with 14 bases between. Germline V lookup: CDR1 SGHTA, CDR2 FQGNSA. The CDR3 sequence is 15 residues long. The CDR3, as DNA: TGTGCCAGCAGCTTCACAGGGAATCCTCACTATGGCTACACCTTC. It yields the protein CASSFTGNPHYGYTF.

The genes are TRBV19 and TRBJ2-7; 10 positions agree with TRBD1. The length of the CDR3 is 16 residues. Trimming at V came to 4 bases and at J to 3 bases, leaving 9 bases not matched to a gene. Germline V gives CDR1 LNHDA, CDR2 SQIVND (reference sequence). The CDR3 sequence: CASSRSRTGGNYEQYF. The CDR3 bases are TGTGCCAGTAGTAGATCCAGGACAGGGGGGAACTACGAGCAGTACTTC.

V and J are TRBV7-3 and TRBJ2-3, with D possibly TRBD1 on 5 matching bases. The CDR3 contains 15 residues. CDR1 is SGHTA and CDR2 is FQGTGA in the germline V gene. V lost 2 bases and J 11 bases, leaving 20 bases between the germline ends. The CDR3 here is CASSLCRAPPKKQYF. The CDR3, as DNA: TGTGCCAGCAGCTTATGCAGGGCTCCCCCCAAGAAGCAGTATTTT.